The clone carrying this T cell receptor beta chain was seen more than once but under ten times. The CDR3 extends over 14 amino acids. Germline values: CDR1 LNHDA, CDR2 SQIVND (reference sequence). With V trimmed by 5 bases and J by 2 bases, 3 bases remained unmatched. The data belong to a study of blood T cell repertoires in COVID-19. Authors' methods: Estimated nucleated cell counts came from reference gene primer amplification. Libraries were prepared by immunoSEQ multiplex PCR; TCRdb keeps only in-frame clonotypes and omits some of them. V, J and clone size are taken as reported in that table, and D and trimming were inferred from the DNA itself. The sample consists of tens of thousands of clones, about 81% of them appearing once.

The TCR was taken from a human donor in a cohort sampled during active COVID-19. The J gene is TRBJ1-5, the V gene TRBV19; TRBD1 matches 7 bases. The sample consisted of peripheral blood. CDR3 sequence (DNA): TGTGCCAGTAGTTTTACAGGGGGCAATCAGCCCCAGCATTTT. This codes for CASSFTGGNQPQHF.